This T cell receptor beta chain was recorded in a study of T cell clonality in common variable immunodeficiency. Generated by immunoSEQ multiplex PCR, the TCRdb table keeps only in-frame clones and is missing some. Recorded here are some 64,000 clones, none singletons. Study-wide points: Compared with controls, CVID subjects had fewer shared TCRbeta clones. In common variable immunodeficiency, TCR beta chains reportedly carried fewer deletions and N-nucleotide insertions. CVID subjects showed higher TCRbeta clonality than healthy controls.

Heparinized whole blood, 5 to 8 ml, came from each donor. Only a few counts were recorded for this clone. The antigen is unknown. The read ends 3 residues early relative to the CDR3; the germline J gene fills the gap. CDR3 length equals 16 residues. J gave up 4 bases and V 6 bases, and 11 bases lay outside the gene matches. Germline V gene lookup returns CDR1 LNHDA and CDR2 SQIVND (reference sequence). The chain uses TRBV19 and TRBJ2-7; 11 bases map to TRBD1. This clonotype was obtained from a person aged 18 to 69 in good health. The sample consisted of peripheral blood mononuclear cells. The CDR3 region is CASSLRTGGAEYEQYF. The CDR3 bases that were read are TGTGCCAGTAGCCTGAGGACAGGGGGCGCCGAATACGAG. Complete variable domain (other parts from reference TRBV19 and TRBJ2-7): DGGITQSPKYLFRKEGQNVTLSCEQNLNHDAMYWYRQDPGQGLRLIYYSQIVNDFQKGDIAEGYSVSREKKESFPLTVTSAQKNPTAFYLCASSLRTGGAEYEQYFGPGTRLTVT.